The sequence of this T cell receptor beta chain was determined in a study of OX40 agonist ivuxolimab in advanced cancers. The wider study: The study treated patients with ivuxolimab, an agonistic anti-OX40 (CD134) antibody. Study-level points and caveats: In the 0.1 to 3.0 mg/kg range, CD4+ and CD8+ blood T cells had expanded clonally by week 6. Expanded clones tended on average to be more numerous among CD8+ T cells than CD4+.

Only in-frame clones appear in the TCRdb table, and some are missing; sequencing was by immunoSEQ multiplex PCR. The sample yields 50,000 or so clones, about 83% seen once. Blood draws occurred at baseline, cycle 4 day 1, and cycle 7 day 1. Points on this clone: Its antigen is currently unknown.

The CDR3 is 16 residues long. The V and J ends lost 5 bases and 1 base, in that order; junction bases with no gene match: 7. The germline V gene has CDR1 MNHEY and CDR2 SMNVEV (reference sequence). The chain combines TRBV27 with TRBJ1-1; 10 bases agree with TRBD1. Here the sequenced sample was CD4+ or CD8+ T cells sorted from blood, taken in a trial of the OX40 agonist ivuxolimab. The receptor was isolated from an adult with an advanced solid tumor such as melanoma, head and neck, liver or kidney cancer. The CDR3 bases are TGTGCCAGCAGTCGCCGGACAGGGGGTGAGAACACTGAAGCTTTCTTT. Translation: CASSRRTGGENTEAFF.